This record looks at one T cell receptor beta chain sequence and its context. Its target is not known. This entry is derived from a study of CD4 T cells in relation to SARS-CoV-2 and coronaviruses. Naive or memory CD4+ cells were cultured 1:1 with T cell-depleted PBMCs plus CEF. TCRdb's copy holds only in-frame clones and misses some; the assay was immunoSEQ multiplex PCR. The sample holds about 36,000 clones, 77% seen once. Study outcomes and limitations: In around 60% of donors, memory CD4+ clonotypes crossrecognized SARS-CoV-2 and at least one common cold coronavirus spike. No crossreactivity against non-spike viral proteins was tested here.

The V gene lost 1 base and the J gene lost 8 bases, with 11 bases spanning the gap. The CDR3 is 13 residues long. From germline, CDR1 is MNHNS and CDR2 SASEGT. The J gene is TRBJ1-2, the V gene TRBV6-1, with D possibly matching TRBD1 (5 bases). The sequence derives from an adult with COVID-19. The sample comprised memory CD4+ T cells from PBMCs, cultured in vitro. The CDR3 nucleotides are TGTGCCAGCAGTGAAGAAACAGGACTGGGCTACACCTTC. This encodes CASSEETGLGYTF.